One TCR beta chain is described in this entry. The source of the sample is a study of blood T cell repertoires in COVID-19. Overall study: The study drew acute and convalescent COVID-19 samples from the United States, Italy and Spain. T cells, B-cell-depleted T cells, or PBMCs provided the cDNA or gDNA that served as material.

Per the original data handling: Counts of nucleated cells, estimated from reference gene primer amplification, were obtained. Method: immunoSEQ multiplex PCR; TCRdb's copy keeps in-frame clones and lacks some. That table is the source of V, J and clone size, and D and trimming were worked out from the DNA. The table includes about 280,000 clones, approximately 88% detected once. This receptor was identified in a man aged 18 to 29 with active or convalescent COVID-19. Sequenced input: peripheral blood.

CDR3 in DNA: TGCGCCAGTACTCCCGGACTAGCGGGGTCAGAGACCCAGTACTTC. Its translation: CASTPGLAGSETQYF. This chain joins TRBV4-3 and TRBJ2-5; 12 nucleotides agree with TRBD2. The CDR3 contains 15 residues. Per germline, CDR1 LGHNA and CDR2 YSLEER. The V and J ends lost 9 bases and 4 bases, in that order; junction bases with no gene match: 9.